This T cell receptor (beta chain) was captured by sequencing in a study of OX40 agonist ivuxolimab in advanced cancers. Looking at the study overall: Hepatocellular carcinoma, melanoma, renal cell or head and neck cancer affected the dose-escalation patients.

The assay was immunoSEQ multiplex PCR, and TCRdb's table has in-frame clones only and misses some. The table shows 65,000 or so clones, with around 85% occurring only once. The V end was cut by 0 bases, the J end by 1 base, with 12 bases between. CDR1 is GTSNPN, CDR2 SVGIG, per germline (reference sequence). This CDR3 has 15 residues. This clone was picked up one time. The chain has TRBV30 and TRBJ2-5, with D perhaps matching TRBD1 or TRBD2 (6 bases each). The TCR comes from an adult with an advanced solid tumor such as melanoma, head and neck, liver or kidney cancer. The sample in question was CD4+ or CD8+ T cells sorted from blood, obtained in a trial of the OX40 agonist ivuxolimab. CDR3 bases: TGTGCCTGGAGTGTTATTAGGGGGGTCCAAGAGACCCAGTACTTC. Protein: CAWSVIRGVQETQYF.